This T cell receptor (beta chain) came from a study of patients and donors after allogeneic stem cell transplantation. TCRdb re-analysed the RT-PCR reads in MiXCR, keeping a single row per CDR3 protein. The sample shows about 150,000 distinct CDR3 sequences, over 30% of them seen only once. V shed 0 bases and J shed 3 bases, with 15 bases lying between them. Germline V gene data show CDR1 as LGHNA and CDR2 as YSLEER. The length of the CDR3 is 18 residues. The source of this sequence is a human donor who was either an allogeneic HSCT recipient or a stem cell or donor lymphocyte infusion donor (not recorded which). It is not recorded whose cells these are; they may come from a transplant donor. The J gene is TRBJ1-6, the V gene TRBV4-3; D ambiguous. The sequenced sample consisted of blood, either unsorted or a sorted T cell fraction (not recorded which). The chain's CDR3 is CASSQDHSLSNYNSPLHF. DNA for the CDR3: TGCGCCAGCAGCCAAGATCACAGCCTCTCAAACTATAATTCACCCCTCCACTTT.